Listed below are T cell receptor beta chains from one sample, sequenced in a study of long-term antiretroviral therapy in people with HIV. TCRdb keeps only in-frame clones here, not all; method: immunoSEQ multiplex PCR. Counted here are fewer than 30,000 clones, about 79% occurring once; the ten biggest clones make up approximately 5.1%. The specimen comprised unsorted PBMCs, sampled 0.7 years before starting antiretroviral therapy. These receptors were collected from a man aged 30 to 45 with HIV. Each CDR3 is given with its conserved first and last residue. D genes are given only for firm matches. A clone size is listed for some rows: how often the clone was seen (once, few, many), or a class if it is expanded.

v_call	j_call	clone_size	d_call	cdr3_nt	cdr3_aa
TRBV27	TRBJ2-7	few	NA	TGTGCCAGCAGTTTCCGGTCCCCGGTCTACGAGCAGTACTTC	CASSFRSPVYEQYF
TRBV19	TRBJ1-2	NA	NA	TGTGCCAGTAGTATAGATGACACGGCCCGGCGCAATGGCTACACCTTC	CASSIDDTARRNGYTF
TRBV5-5	TRBJ1-3	NA	NA	TGTGCCAGCAGCTTTGCGGGTCGCCCGAGCTCTGGAAACACCATATATTTT	CASSFAGRPSSGNTIYF
TRBV9	TRBJ1-6	NA	NA	TGTGCCAGCAGCCCCCGGCAGGTCTCCTATAATTCACCCCTCCACTTT	CASSPRQVSYNSPLHF
TRBV19	TRBJ1-2	few	NA	TGTGCCAGTAGTACATACCAGATCTTGAACTATGGCTACACCTTC	CASSTYQILNYGYTF
TRBV7-9	TRBJ2-7	medium-sized	TRBD1	TGTGCCAGCAGCCCACCCACAGGGGACTACGAGCAGTACTTC	CASSPPTGDYEQYF
TRBV5-4	TRBJ1-6	NA	NA	TGTGCCAGCAGCCCAGGCGTGGCTAATTCACCCCTCCACTTT	CASSPGVANSPLHF
TRBV6-5	TRBJ2-4	NA	NA	TGTGCCAGCAGTTATACGGACTCAAAAGTCATTCAGTACTTC	CASSYTDSKVIQYF
TRBV19	TRBJ2-7	NA	NA	TGTGCCAGTAGTATATCCCCGCAGGGATCCTACGAGCAGTACTTC	CASSISPQGSYEQYF
TRBV19	TRBJ1-2	NA	TRBD1	TGTGCCAGTAGTCCCGGGACAGGGGGCTACCTTCGCTATGGCTACACCTTC	CASSPGTGGYLRYGYTF
TRBV6-1	TRBJ2-6	NA	NA	TGTGCCAGCAGGAGGGAAGCTCGTGGGGCCAACGTCCTGACTTTC	CASRREARGANVLTF
TRBV14	TRBJ1-1	NA	TRBD1	TGTGCCAGCAGCCATCGAAACGTACAGGGGGCTTTTGAAGCTTTCTTT	CASSHRNVQGAFEAFF
TRBV6-7	TRBJ1-2	once	NA	TGTGCCAGCAGTGAGGAGCTCTACCCAGGGGTAGGCTACACCTTC	CASSEELYPGVGYTF
TRBV9	TRBJ2-1	NA	TRBD2	TGTGCCAGCAGCGTAGCGGGGACGGGAGGGAGGGTAGAGCAGTTCTTC	CASSVAGTGGRVEQFF
TRBV5-4	TRBJ1-2	NA	TRBD1	TGTGCCAGCAGCTTGGCGGACAGGGTTAACTATGGCTACACCTTC	CASSLADRVNYGYTF
TRBV28	TRBJ1-1	NA	TRBD1	TGTGCCAGCAGTCCCCCAGACAGGGTTTTGAACACTGAAGCTTTCTTT	CASSPPDRVLNTEAFF